These 7 T cell receptor beta chains originate from one sample sequenced in a study of blood T cell repertoires in COVID-19. The data were produced by immunoSEQ multiplex PCR, yet TCRdb's version contains in-frame clones alone and is incomplete. The sample lists 110,000 or so clones; roughly 85% were seen once. The sample comprised peripheral blood. The receptors were gathered from a middle-aged man with acute or convalescent COVID-19.

This clone was detected a few times. V and J are TRBV11-2 and TRBJ2-7; 10 nucleotides align to TRBD1. Germline V gives CDR1 SGHAT, CDR2 FQNNGV. After removal of 6 bases from V and 3 bases from J, the junction contained 8 bases not matched to a gene. This CDR3 spans 15 amino acids. This CDR3 reads CASRTPGTGDYEQYF. The CDR3 nucleotides read TGTGCCAGCAGAACCCCCGGGACAGGGGACTACGAGCAGTACTTC.

V is TRBV4-1 and J is TRBJ2-2; a possible D gene is TRBD2 (5 bases). Germline V CDR1 and CDR2: MGHRA, YSYEKL. Trimming shortened V by 2 bases and J by 4 bases, and 11 bases separated the two germline ends. This CDR3 has 15 residues. The CDR3 is CASSQPLVGTGELFF. The CDR3, as DNA: TGCGCCAGCAGCCAACCACTAGTAGGCACCGGGGAGCTGTTTTTT.

V is TRBV5-6 and J is TRBJ2-2; D not resolved. V lost 0 bases, J lost 6 bases, and 12 bases lay in between. Germline V gene lookup returns CDR1 SGHDT and CDR2 YYEEEE. The CDR3 extends over 15 amino acids. In nucleotides, the CDR3 is TGTGCCAGCAGCTTGGCCCCACAGATACCCGGGGAGCTGTTTTTT. Translation: CASSLAPQIPGELFF. Drawing the rest from reference TRBV5-6 and TRBJ2-2, the complete variable domain is DAGVTQSPTHLIKTRGQQVTLRCSPKSGHDTVSWYQQALGQGPQFIFQYYEEEERQRGNFPDRFSGHQFPNYSSELNVNALLLGDSALYLCASSLAPQIPGELFFGEGSRLTVL.

The V and J genes are TRBV7-9 and TRBJ2-7; tentatively, D is TRBD1 (6 bases). V was shortened by 4 bases and J by 1 base, with 8 bases between the two germline ends. The CDR3 has 13 amino acids. CDR1 and CDR2 from the germline V gene are SEHNR and FQNEAQ (reference sequence). DNA for the CDR3: TGTGCCAGCAGCTCGGACAGATCCTACGAGCAGTACTTC. Translating gives CASSSDRSYEQYF.

The chain couples TRBV5-1 to TRBJ2-7; D not certain. CDR1 SGHRS and CDR2 YFSETQ come from the germline V gene. V lost 0 bases and J lost 0, with 7 bases in between. The CDR3 runs to 14 residues. CDR3 loop: CASSLVSVSYEQYF. CDR3 nucleotides: TGCGCCAGCAGCTTGGTGAGCGTCTCCTACGAGCAGTACTTC.

The gene calls are TRBV2 and TRBJ2-5; a weak D match, TRBD1 (6 bases). V was pared by 6 bases and J by 0 bases, with 14 bases between. This CDR3 region has 15 residues. The V gene's germline CDR1 is SNHLY and CDR2 FYNNEI. The CDR3: CASSIMGQHQETQYF. CDR3 nucleotides: TGTGCCAGCAGCATAATGGGACAACACCAAGAGACCCAGTACTTC. The full variable domain, rest sourced from reference TRBV2 and TRBJ2-5, is EPEVTQTPSHQVTQMGQEVILRCVPISNHLYFYWYRQILGQKVEFLVSFYNNEISEKSEIFDDQFSVERPDGSNFTLKIRSTKLEDSAMYFCASSIMGQHQETQYFGPGTRLLVL.

Written as DNA, the CDR3 is TGCGCCAGCAGCCAAGTCCAGGGGGCTGCATATGGCTACACCTTC. Its translation is CASSQVQGAAYGYTF. The chain couples TRBV4-1 to TRBJ1-2; 8 bases are shared with TRBD1. The CDR3 is made up of 15 amino acids. After removal of 1 base from V and 5 bases from J, the junction contained 6 bases not matched to a gene. Germline V gene data show CDR1 as MGHRA and CDR2 as YSYEKL.